This entry lists 6 T cell receptor beta chains sequenced from one sample in a study of cytotoxic CD8 clonotypes in ibrutinib-treated CLL. Generated by immunoSEQ multiplex PCR, the TCRdb table keeps only in-frame clones and is missing some. Here the sample spans tens of thousands of clones, 60% to 75% being singletons. This specimen consisted of PBMCs, obtained after 12 months of ibrutinib treatment. Every receptor here comes from a human donor with chronic lymphocytic leukemia.

The chain employs TRBV21-1 and TRBJ1-1. TRBV21-1 represents a pseudogene. The CDR3 length is 14 residues. The CDR3, as DNA: TGTGCCAGCAGCCCCCTCTCCGAGGGGCTCGAAGCTTTCTTT. This translates into CASSPLSEGLEAFF.

The V call is TRBV14, the J call TRBJ1-2, with TRBD1 matching 9 bases. Trimming removed 4 bases from V and 6 bases from J; junction bases left unmatched: 6. This CDR3 has 14 amino acids. Germline loops: CDR1 SGHDN, CDR2 FVKESK. CDR3 sequence: CASSLSGTGNGYTF. CDR3 DNA: TGTGCCAGCAGCCTCTCCGGGACAGGGAATGGCTACACCTTC.

Only a few counts were recorded for this clone. V gene TRBV19 combines with J gene TRBJ1-2; D is unclear. V was pared by 5 bases and J by 5 bases, with 15 bases between. The germline gives CDR1 LNHDA, CDR2 SQIVND (reference sequence). This CDR3 spans 14 amino acids. The DNA for the CDR3 is TGTGCCAGTAGTCCGGACGGGTTCCGGTATGGCTACACCTTC. Translation: CASSPDGFRYGYTF.

The J gene is TRBJ2-3, the V gene TRBV5-1; D assignment may be TRBD1 or TRBD2 (6 bases each). The CDR3 is 14 amino acids. The V end was cut by 4 bases, the J end by 4 bases, with 13 bases between. From germline, CDR1 is SGHRS and CDR2 YFSETQ. CDR3 amino acids: CASSPGGGADTQYF. The CDR3 DNA reads as TGCGCCAGCAGCCCCGGAGGGGGAGCAGATACGCAGTATTTT.

This clone showed up just once. The CDR3 DNA sequence: TGTGCCAGTAGTATCCAGTCGACAGTTGGCTATGGCTACACCTTC. Translated: CASSIQSTVGYGYTF. The genes are TRBV19 and TRBJ1-2; a possible D gene is TRBD1 (5 bases). Looked up from germline, CDR1 is LNHDA and CDR2 is SQIVND (reference sequence). The V end lost 3 bases, the J end lost 4 bases, and 15 bases lay between the germline ends. The CDR3 extends over 15 amino acids.

The V gene is TRBV19, the J gene TRBJ2-1, with D uncertain. The CDR3 is 12 amino acids. The V end was cut by 0 bases, the J end by 12 bases, with 9 bases between. Germline CDR1 LNHDA, CDR2 SQIVND (reference sequence). In DNA form, the CDR3 reads TGTGCCAGTAGTATAGACTGGCGGAGGCAGTTCTTC. Its translation is CASSIDWRRQFF. Variable domain in full (rest from reference TRBV19 and TRBJ2-1): DGGITQSPKYLFRKEGQNVTLSCEQNLNHDAMYWYRQDPGQGLRLIYYSQIVNDFQKGDIAEGYSVSREKKESFPLTVTSAQKNPTAFYLCASSIDWRRQFFGPGTRLTVL.